This T cell receptor beta chain was recovered during a study of patients and donors after allogeneic stem cell transplantation. Each CDR3 protein is one row after TCRdb ran MiXCR on the RT-PCR reads. The sample shows 800,000 to 1,000,000 distinct CDR3 sequences, under 20% of them seen only once. Germline-derived CDR1 and CDR2 are LGHNA and YNFKEQ. CDR3 length: 15 residues. Deletions cut 3 bases from V and 0 bases from J, with 11 bases between. Sequenced input: blood, either unsorted or a sorted T cell fraction (not recorded which). This TCR was sampled from a human donor who was either an allogeneic HSCT recipient or a stem cell or donor lymphocyte infusion donor (not recorded which). It is not recorded whose cells these are; they may come from a transplant donor. This rearrangement joins TRBV4-2 to TRBJ1-1; D is undetermined. CDR3 amino acids: CASSHPTEVNTEAFF. The CDR3 DNA sequence: TGTGCCAGCAGCCATCCGACGGAGGTGAACACTGAAGCTTTCTTT.